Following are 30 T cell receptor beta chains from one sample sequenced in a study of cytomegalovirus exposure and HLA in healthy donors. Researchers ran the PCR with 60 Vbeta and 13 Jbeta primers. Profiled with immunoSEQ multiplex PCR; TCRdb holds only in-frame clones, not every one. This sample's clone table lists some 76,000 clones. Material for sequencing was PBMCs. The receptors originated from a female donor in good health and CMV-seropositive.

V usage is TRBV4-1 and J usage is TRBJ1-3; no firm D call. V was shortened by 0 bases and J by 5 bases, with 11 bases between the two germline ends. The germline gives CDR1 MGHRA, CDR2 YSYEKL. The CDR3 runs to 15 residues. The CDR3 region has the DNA TGCGCCAGCAGCCAAGATCCCCAGTCAAGAAACACCATATATTTT. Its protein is CASSQDPQSRNTIYF.

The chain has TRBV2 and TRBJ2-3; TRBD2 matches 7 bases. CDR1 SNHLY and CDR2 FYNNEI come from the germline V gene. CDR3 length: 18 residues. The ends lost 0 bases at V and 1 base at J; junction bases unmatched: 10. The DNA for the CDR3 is TGTGCCAGCAGTGAAGCGCTGCGGGTGCTAGCGGGCACAGATACGCAGTATTTT. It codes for CASSEALRVLAGTDTQYF.

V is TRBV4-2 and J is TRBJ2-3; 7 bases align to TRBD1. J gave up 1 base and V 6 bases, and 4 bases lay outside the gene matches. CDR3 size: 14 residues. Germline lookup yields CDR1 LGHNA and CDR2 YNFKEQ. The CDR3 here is CASRPGTGTDTQYF. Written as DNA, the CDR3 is TGTGCCAGCAGACCCGGGACAGGCACAGATACGCAGTATTTT.

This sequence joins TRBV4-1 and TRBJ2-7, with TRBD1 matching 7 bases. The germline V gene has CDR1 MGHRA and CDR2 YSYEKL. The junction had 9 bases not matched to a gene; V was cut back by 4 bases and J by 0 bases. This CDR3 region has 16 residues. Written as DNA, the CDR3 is TGCGCCAGCAGCCGGACCGGGACAGCTACCTCCTACGAGCAGTACTTC. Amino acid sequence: CASSRTGTATSYEQYF.

CDR3 DNA sequence: TGTGCCAGTAGGCACAGGGGGCCCGAATATAGCAATCAGCCCCAGCATTTT. The encoded protein is CASRHRGPEYSNQPQHF. The chain links TRBV19 to TRBJ1-5; TRBD1 matches 9 bases. There are 17 residues in the CDR3. Germline CDR1 and CDR2: LNHDA and SQIVND (reference sequence). V dropped 6 bases and J dropped 0; count of bases not matched to a gene: 9. Filled out from reference TRBV19 and TRBJ1-5, the complete variable domain reads DGGITQSPKYLFRKEGQNVTLSCEQNLNHDAMYWYRQDPGQGLRLIYYSQIVNDFQKGDIAEGYSVSREKKESFPLTVTSAQKNPTAFYLCASRHRGPEYSNQPQHFGDGTRLSIL.

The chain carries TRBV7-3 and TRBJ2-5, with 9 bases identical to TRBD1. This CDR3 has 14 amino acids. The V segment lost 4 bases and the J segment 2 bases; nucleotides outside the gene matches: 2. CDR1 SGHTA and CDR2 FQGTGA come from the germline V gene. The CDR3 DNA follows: TGTGCCAGCAGCTACGGGACAGGGCAAGAGACCCAGTACTTC. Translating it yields CASSYGTGQETQYF.

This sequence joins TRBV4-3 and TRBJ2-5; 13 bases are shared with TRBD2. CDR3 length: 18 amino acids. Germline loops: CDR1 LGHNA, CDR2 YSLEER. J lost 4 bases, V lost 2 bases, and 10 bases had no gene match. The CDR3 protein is CASSQQLAGGEFRETQYF. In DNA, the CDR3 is TGCGCCAGCAGCCAACAACTAGCGGGGGGGGAGTTCAGAGAGACCCAGTACTTC.

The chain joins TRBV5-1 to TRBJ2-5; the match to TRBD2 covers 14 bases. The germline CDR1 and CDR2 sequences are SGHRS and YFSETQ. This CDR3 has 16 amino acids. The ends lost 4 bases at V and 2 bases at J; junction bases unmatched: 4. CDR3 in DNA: TGCGCCAGCAGCCCAGGACTAGCGGGGGGACAAGAGACCCAGTACTTC. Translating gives CASSPGLAGGQETQYF.

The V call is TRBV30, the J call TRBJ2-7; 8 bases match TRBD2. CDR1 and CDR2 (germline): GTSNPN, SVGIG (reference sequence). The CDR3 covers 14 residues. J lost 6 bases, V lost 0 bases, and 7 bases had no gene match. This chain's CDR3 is CAWSVLAAGGEQYF. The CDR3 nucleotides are TGTGCCTGGAGTGTGTTGGCCGCGGGGGGCGAGCAGTACTTC.

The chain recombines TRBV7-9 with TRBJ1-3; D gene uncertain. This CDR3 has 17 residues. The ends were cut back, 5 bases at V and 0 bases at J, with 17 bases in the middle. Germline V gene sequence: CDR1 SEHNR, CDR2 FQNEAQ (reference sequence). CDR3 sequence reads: CASSPPGGPISGNTIYF. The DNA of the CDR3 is TGTGCCAGCAGCCCACCTGGAGGACCGATCTCTGGAAACACCATATATTTT.

The DNA for the CDR3 is TGTGCCAGCAGCCGGACAGGGGACTACGAGCAGTACTTC. The encoded protein is CASSRTGDYEQYF. The V call is TRBV5-6, the J call TRBJ2-7; 9 bases map to TRBD1. CDR1 SGHDT and CDR2 YYEEEE come from the germline V gene. The junction had 2 bases not matched to a gene; V was cut back by 4 bases and J by 3 bases. This CDR3 is built from 13 residues.

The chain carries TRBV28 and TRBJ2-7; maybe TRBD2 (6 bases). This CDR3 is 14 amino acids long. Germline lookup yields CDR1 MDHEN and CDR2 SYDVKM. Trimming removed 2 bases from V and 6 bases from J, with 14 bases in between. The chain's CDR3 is CASSLPLGGAEQYF. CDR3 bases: TGTGCCAGCAGTTTACCCCTCGGGGGAGCCGAGCAGTACTTC.

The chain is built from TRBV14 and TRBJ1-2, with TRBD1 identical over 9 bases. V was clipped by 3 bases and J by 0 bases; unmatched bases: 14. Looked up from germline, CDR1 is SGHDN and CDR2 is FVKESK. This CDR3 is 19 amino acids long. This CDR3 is CASSHPGTGTPAANYGYTF. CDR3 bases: TGTGCCAGCAGCCACCCCGGGACAGGGACCCCTGCGGCTAACTATGGCTACACCTTC.

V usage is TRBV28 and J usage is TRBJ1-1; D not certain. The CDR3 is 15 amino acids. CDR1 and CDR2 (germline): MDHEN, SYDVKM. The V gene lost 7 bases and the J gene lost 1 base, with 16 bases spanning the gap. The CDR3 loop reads CASIPSLRGNTEAFF. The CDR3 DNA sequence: TGTGCCAGCATCCCCTCTCTCCGGGGGAACACTGAAGCTTTCTTT. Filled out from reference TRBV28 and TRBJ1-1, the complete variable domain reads DVKVTQSSRYLVKRTGEKVFLECVQDMDHENMFWYRQDPGLGLRLIYFSYDVKMKEKGDIPEGYSVSREKKERFSLILESASTNQTSMYLCASIPSLRGNTEAFFGQGTRLTVV.

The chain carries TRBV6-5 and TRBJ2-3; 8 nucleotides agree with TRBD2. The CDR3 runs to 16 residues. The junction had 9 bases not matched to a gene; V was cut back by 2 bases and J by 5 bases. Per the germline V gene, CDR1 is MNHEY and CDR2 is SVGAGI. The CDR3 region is CASSYQLPGLGDTQYF. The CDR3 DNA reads TGTGCCAGCAGTTACCAATTACCGGGACTAGGAGATACGCAGTATTTT.

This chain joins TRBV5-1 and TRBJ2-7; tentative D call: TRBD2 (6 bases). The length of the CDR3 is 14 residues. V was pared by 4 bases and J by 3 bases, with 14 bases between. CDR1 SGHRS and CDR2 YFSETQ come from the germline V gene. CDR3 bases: TGCGCCAGCAGCACAACGGGAGCTGACTACGAGCAGTACTTC. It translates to CASSTTGADYEQYF. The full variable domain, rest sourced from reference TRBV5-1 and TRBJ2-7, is KAGVTQTPRYLIKTRGQQVTLSCSPISGHRSVSWYQQTPGQGLQFLFEYFSETQRNKGNFPGRFSGRQFSNSRSEMNVSTLELGDSALYLCASSTTGADYEQYFGPGTRLTVT.

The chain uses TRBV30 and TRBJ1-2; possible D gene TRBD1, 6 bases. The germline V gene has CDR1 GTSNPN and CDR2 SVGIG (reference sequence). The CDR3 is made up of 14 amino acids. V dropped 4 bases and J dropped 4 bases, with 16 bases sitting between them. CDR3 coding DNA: TGTGCCTGGAAACCCGCCGGACAGACCTATGGCTACACCTTC. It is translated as CAWKPAGQTYGYTF.

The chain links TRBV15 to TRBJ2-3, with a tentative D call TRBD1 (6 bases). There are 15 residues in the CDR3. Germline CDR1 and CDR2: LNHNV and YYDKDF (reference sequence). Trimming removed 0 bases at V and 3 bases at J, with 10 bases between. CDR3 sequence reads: CATSRDRTETDTQYF. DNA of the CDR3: TGTGCCACCAGCAGAGACCGGACAGAAACAGATACGCAGTATTTT.

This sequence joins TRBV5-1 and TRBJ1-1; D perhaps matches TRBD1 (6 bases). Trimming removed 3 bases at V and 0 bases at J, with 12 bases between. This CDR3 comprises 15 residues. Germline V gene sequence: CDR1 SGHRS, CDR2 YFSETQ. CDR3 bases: TGCGCCAGCAGCTATACAGGGTCAGTGAACACTGAAGCTTTCTTT. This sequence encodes CASSYTGSVNTEAFF.

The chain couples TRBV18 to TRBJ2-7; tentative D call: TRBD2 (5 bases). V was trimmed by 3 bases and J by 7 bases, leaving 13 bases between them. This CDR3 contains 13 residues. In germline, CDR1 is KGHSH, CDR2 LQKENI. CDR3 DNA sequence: TGTGCCAGCTCACCGCTACCACCGGGAGAGCAGTACTTC. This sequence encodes CASSPLPPGEQYF. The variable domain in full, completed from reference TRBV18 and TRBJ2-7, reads NAGVMQNPRHLVRRRGQEARLRCSPMKGHSHVYWYRQLPEEGLKFMVYLQKENIIDESGMPKERFSAEFPKEGPSILRIQQVVRGDSAAYFCASSPLPPGEQYFGPGTRLTVT.

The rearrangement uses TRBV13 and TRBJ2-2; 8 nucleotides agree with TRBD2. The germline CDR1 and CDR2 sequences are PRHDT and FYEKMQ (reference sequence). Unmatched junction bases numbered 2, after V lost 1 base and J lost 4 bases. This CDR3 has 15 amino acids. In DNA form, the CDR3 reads TGTGCCAGCAGCTTAGTCGGGGGGGGCACCGGGGAGCTGTTTTTT. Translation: CASSLVGGGTGELFF. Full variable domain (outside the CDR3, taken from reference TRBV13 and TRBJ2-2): AAGVIQSPRHLIKEKRETATLKCYPIPRHDTVYWYQQGPGQDPQFLISFYEKMQSDKGSIPDRFSAQQFSDYHSELNMSSLELGDSALYFCASSLVGGGTGELFFGEGSRLTVL.

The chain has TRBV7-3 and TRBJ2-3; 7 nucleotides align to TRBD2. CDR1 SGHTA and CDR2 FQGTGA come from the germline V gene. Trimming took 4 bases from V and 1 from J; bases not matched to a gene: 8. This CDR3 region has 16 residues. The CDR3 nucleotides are TGTGCCAGCAGCTCCGGGACTATGGGTGGCACAGATACGCAGTATTTT. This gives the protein CASSSGTMGGTDTQYF.

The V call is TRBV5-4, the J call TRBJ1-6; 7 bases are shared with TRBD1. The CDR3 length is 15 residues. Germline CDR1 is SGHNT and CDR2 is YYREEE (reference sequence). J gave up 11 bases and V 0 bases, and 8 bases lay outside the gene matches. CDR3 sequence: CASSLEQGVLTPLHF. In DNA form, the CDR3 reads TGTGCCAGCAGCTTGGAGCAGGGGGTGCTTACACCCCTCCACTTT.

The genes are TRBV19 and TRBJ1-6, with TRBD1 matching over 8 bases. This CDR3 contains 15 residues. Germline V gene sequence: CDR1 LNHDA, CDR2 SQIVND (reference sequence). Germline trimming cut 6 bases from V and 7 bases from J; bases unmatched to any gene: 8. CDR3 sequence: CASSRTGLTNSPLHF. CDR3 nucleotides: TGTGCCAGTAGCCGGACAGGGTTAACCAATTCACCCCTCCACTTT.

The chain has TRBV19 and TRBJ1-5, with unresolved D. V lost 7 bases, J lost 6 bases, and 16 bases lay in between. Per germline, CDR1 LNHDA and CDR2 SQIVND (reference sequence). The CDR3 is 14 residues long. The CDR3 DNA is TGTGCCAGTACCCAATCCCGGACTGGTCAGCCCCAGCATTTT. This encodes CASTQSRTGQPQHF.

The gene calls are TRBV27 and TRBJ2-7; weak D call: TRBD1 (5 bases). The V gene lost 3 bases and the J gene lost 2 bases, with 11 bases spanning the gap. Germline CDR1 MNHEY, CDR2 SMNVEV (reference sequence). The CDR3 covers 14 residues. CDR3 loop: CASSFRDSAYEQYF. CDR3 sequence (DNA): TGTGCCAGCAGTTTCCGTGACAGTGCCTACGAGCAGTACTTC.

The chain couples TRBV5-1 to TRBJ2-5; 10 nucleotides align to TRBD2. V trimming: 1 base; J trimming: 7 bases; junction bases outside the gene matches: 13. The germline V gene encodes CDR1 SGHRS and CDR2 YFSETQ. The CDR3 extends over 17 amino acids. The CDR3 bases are TGCGCCAGCAGCTTGAGCAAGATAGCGGGGGGAGCGGGGACCCAGTACTTC. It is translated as CASSLSKIAGGAGTQYF.

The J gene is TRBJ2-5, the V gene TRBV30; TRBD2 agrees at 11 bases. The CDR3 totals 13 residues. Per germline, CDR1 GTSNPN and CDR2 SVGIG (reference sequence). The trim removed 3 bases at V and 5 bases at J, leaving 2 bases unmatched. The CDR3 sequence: CAWRIAGGETQYF. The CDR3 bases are TGTGCCTGGAGGATAGCGGGAGGGGAGACCCAGTACTTC.

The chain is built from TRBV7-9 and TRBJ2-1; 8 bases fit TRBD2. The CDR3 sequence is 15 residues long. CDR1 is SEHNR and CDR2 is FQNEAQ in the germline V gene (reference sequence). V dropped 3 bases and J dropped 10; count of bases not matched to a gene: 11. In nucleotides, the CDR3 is TGTGCCAGCAGCTTTCTAGCGGGCCCTCCTGGGGAGCAGTTCTTC. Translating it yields CASSFLAGPPGEQFF.

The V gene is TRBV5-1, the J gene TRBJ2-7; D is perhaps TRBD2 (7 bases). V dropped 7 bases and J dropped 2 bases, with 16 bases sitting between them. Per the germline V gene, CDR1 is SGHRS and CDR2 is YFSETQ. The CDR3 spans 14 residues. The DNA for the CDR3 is TGCGCCAGCGGCCCACAGGGAGGGGCCTACGAGCAGTACTTC. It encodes CASGPQGGAYEQYF.